The 9 T cell receptor beta chains in this list originate from one sample, sequenced in a study of blood T cell repertoires in COVID-19. Repertoires were generated with immunoSEQ multiplex PCR, while TCRdb's copy carries only in-frame clones and drops some. Of 330,000 or so clones listed, about 90% are singletons. Sequenced: PBMCs or T cells enriched from blood (not recorded which). Receptors originate from a woman aged 25 to 45 who had recovered from COVID-19.

This clone has more than one count but fewer than ten. The V gene is TRBV10-3, the J gene TRBJ1-6; TRBD1 might be the D (6 bases). Trimming shortened V by 3 bases and J by 3 bases, and 9 bases separated the two germline ends. Germline V lookup: CDR1 ENHRY, CDR2 SYGVKD. The CDR3 sequence is 15 residues long. The CDR3 region is CAISDGTNYNSPLHF. Written as DNA, the CDR3 is TGTGCCATCAGTGACGGGACAAACTATAATTCACCCCTCCACTTT.

Notes on this clone: Other DNA sequences from this sample encode an identical CDR3 as well. This rearrangement joins TRBV29-1 to TRBJ2-2, with unresolved D. This CDR3 has 12 residues. Deletions cut 4 bases from V and 0 bases from J, with 3 bases between. The germline V gene has CDR1 SQVTM and CDR2 ANQGSEA. CDR3 in amino acids: CSVAANTGELFF. The DNA of the CDR3 is TGCAGCGTTGCGGCGAACACCGGGGAGCTGTTTTTT.

The chain combines TRBV7-9 with TRBJ2-3; 7 bases agree with TRBD2. Trimming removed 3 bases from V and 0 bases from J; junction bases left unmatched: 6. Germline CDR1 SEHNR, CDR2 FQNEAQ (reference sequence). The CDR3 length is 16 residues. Here the CDR3 reads CASSLMGGVSTDTQYF. The DNA of the CDR3 is TGTGCCAGCAGCTTGATGGGGGGGGTTAGCACAGATACGCAGTATTTT.

As for this clone: At one end, the junction sequence differs from germline, possibly due to a read error. The chain recombines TRBV27 with TRBJ1-5; D may be TRBD1 (5 bases). The germline gives CDR1 MNHEY, CDR2 SMNVEV (reference sequence). This CDR3 is 11 amino acids long. The CDR3 DNA is TGTGCCAGCAGTCAAGGGGCAGGTTTTTGTTGG. This translates into CASSQGAGFCW.

V and J are TRBV5-6 and TRBJ2-3, with a possible D match to TRBD1 (6 bases). Trimming stripped 0 bases from V and 5 bases from J, with 10 bases between. The CDR3 has 14 amino acids. Germline lookup yields CDR1 SGHDT and CDR2 YYEEEE. CDR3 sequence reads: CASSLGQGKDTQYF. The CDR3 coding sequence is TGTGCCAGCAGCTTGGGCCAGGGGAAAGATACGCAGTATTTT.

The chain couples TRBV21-1 to TRBJ2-1; no DNA check was done on the table's D call, TRBD2. TRBV21-1 is described as a pseudogene. The CDR3 runs to 16 residues. This CDR3 is CASSIMYQRGDNEQFF. DNA for the CDR3: TGTGCCAGCAGCATTATGTACCAGCGGGGTGACAATGAGCAGTTCTTC.

The chain is built from TRBV19 and TRBJ2-1; a possible D gene is TRBD2 (5 bases). V shed 5 bases and J shed 0 bases, with 11 bases lying between them. The germline gives CDR1 LNHDA, CDR2 SQIVND (reference sequence). CDR3 length: 15 amino acids. The CDR3 here is CASSPLRGSYNEQFF. CDR3 sequence (DNA): TGTGCCAGTAGTCCCCTTCGGGGCTCCTACAATGAGCAGTTCTTC.

The chain has TRBV9 and TRBJ1-2; D gene ambiguous. The ends were cut back, 1 base at V and 6 bases at J, with 13 bases in the middle. CDR1 and CDR2 from the germline V gene are SGDLS and YYNGEE. The CDR3 contains 14 residues. This chain's CDR3 is CASSVKGEWHGYTF. The CDR3 bases are TGTGCCAGCAGCGTAAAGGGAGAATGGCATGGCTACACCTTC. Together with reference TRBV9 and TRBJ1-2, the CDR3 gives the full variable domain: DSGVTQTPKHLITATGQRVTLRCSPRSGDLSVYWYQQSLDQGLQFLIQYYNGEERAKGNILERFSAQQFPDLHSELNLSSLELGDSALYFCASSVKGEWHGYTFGSGTRLTVV.

The rearrangement uses TRBV25-1 and TRBJ2-7, with 10 bases matching TRBD2. The CDR3 is 13 residues long. CDR1 MGHDK and CDR2 SYGVNS come from the germline V gene. J lost 7 bases, V lost 4 bases, and 4 bases had no gene match. DNA of the CDR3: TGTGCCAGCAGTGCAGCGGGAGGGAAAGAGCAGTACTTC. It yields the protein CASSAAGGKEQYF.